Included here is one TCR beta chain sequence, with context. Germline CDR1 reads MNHNS; CDR2 reads SASEGT. The CDR3 is 20 residues long. V lost 0 bases, J lost 0 bases, and 13 bases stayed unmatched. Repertoires were generated with immunoSEQ multiplex PCR, while TCRdb's copy carries only in-frame clones and drops some. The sample consists of 150,000 or so clones, 60% to 85% of them appearing once. The data originate from a study of blood T cell repertoires in COVID-19. Looking at the study overall: Samples representing acute and convalescent COVID-19 were sourced from the United States, Italy and Spain.

V gene TRBV6-1 combines with J gene TRBJ2-5; TRBD2 aligns across 10 bases. The clonotype comes from an older woman with COVID-19, enrolled during active disease. The specimen sequenced was peripheral blood. The CDR3 region has the DNA TGTGCCAGCAGTGAAGCCCCTAGCGGGAGAGCTAGTCCAAACCAAGAGACCCAGTACTTC. Protein: CASSEAPSGRASPNQETQYF.